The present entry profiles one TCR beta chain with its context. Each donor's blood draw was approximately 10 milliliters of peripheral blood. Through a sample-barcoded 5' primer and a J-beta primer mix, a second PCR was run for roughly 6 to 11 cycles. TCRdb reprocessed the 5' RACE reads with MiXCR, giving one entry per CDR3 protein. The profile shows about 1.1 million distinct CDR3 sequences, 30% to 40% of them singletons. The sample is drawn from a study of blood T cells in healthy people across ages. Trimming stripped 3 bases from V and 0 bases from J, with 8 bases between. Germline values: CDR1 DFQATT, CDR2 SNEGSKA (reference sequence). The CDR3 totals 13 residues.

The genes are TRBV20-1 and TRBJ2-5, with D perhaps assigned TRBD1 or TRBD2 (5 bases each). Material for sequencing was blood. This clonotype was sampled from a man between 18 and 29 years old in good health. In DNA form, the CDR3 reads TGCAGTGCTAGCGGGACGTACCAAGAGACCCAGTACTTC. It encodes CSASGTYQETQYF.